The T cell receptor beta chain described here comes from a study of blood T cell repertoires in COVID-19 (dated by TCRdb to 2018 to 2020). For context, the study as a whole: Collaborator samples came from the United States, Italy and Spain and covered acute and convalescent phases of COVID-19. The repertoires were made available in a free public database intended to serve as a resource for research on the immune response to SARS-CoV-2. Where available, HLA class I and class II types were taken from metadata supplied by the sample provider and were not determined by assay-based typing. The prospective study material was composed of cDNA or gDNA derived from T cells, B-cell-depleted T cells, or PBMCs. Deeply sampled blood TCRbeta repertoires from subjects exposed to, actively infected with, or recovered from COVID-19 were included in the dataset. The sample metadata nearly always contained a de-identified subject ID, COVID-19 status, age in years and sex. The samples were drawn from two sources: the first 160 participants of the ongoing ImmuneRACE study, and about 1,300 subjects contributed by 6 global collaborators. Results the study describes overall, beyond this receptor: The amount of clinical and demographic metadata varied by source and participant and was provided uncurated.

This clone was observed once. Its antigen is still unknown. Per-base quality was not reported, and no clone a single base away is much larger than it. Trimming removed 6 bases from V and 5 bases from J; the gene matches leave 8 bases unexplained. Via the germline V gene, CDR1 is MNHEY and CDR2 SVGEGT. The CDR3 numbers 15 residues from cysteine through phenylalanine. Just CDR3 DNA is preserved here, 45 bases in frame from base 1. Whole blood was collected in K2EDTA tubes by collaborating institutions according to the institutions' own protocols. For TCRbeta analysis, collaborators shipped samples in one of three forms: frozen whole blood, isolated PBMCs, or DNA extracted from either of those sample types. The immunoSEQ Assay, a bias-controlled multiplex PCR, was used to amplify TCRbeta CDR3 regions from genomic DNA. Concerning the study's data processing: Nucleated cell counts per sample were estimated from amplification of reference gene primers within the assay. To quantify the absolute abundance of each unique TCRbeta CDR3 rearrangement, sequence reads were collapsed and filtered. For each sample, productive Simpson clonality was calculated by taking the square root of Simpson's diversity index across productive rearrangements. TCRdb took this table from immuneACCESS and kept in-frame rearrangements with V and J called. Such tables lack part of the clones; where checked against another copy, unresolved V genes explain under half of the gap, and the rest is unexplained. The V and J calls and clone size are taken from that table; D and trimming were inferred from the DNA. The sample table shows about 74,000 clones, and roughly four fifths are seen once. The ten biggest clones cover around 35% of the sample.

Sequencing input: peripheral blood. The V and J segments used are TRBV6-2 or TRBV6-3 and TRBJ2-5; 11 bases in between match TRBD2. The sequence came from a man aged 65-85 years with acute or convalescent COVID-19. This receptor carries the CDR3 CASSPGLAESETQYF. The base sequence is TGTGCCAGCAGCCCGGGACTAGCGGAATCCGAGACCCAGTACTTC.